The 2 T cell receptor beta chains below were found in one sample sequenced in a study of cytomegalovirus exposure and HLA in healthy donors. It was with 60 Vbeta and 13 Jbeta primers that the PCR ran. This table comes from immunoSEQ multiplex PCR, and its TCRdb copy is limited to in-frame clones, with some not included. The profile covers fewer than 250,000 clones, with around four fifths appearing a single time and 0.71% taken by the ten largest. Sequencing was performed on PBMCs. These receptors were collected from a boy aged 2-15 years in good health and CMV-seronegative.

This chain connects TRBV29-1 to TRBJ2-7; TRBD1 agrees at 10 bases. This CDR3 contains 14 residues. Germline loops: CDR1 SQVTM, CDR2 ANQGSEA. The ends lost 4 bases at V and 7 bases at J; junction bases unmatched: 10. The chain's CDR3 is CSVALGQGTGEQYF. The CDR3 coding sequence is TGCAGCGTTGCTCTGGGACAGGGGACGGGTGAGCAGTACTTC.

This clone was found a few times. The CDR3 coding sequence is TGCGCCAGCAGCCAAGATTTCTTCAATGAGCAGTTCTTC. Translation: CASSQDFFNEQFF. This chain connects TRBV4-1 to TRBJ2-1; D is unclear. CDR3 length: 13 residues. Germline assignment: CDR1 MGHRA and CDR2 YSYEKL. V was clipped by 0 bases and J by 6 bases, with 6 bases between them.